Below are 9 T cell receptor beta chains sequenced from a single sample in a study of cytomegalovirus exposure and HLA in healthy donors. 60 Vbeta and 13 Jbeta primers were used in PCR. The repertoire was sequenced with immunoSEQ multiplex PCR; TCRdb's copy has only in-frame clones and lacks some. The table includes over 85,000 clones, less than 80% detected once. Sequenced material: PBMCs. The source of these receptors is a man in his forties in good health and CMV-seronegative.

The chain recombines TRBV7-6 with TRBJ2-6; D call uncertain. The ends were cut back, 4 bases at V and 0 bases at J, with 7 bases in the middle. Germline loops: CDR1 SGHVS, CDR2 FNYEAQ. The CDR3 contains 15 residues. CDR3 amino acids: CASSSALSGANVLTF. The CDR3 DNA sequence: TGTGCCAGCAGCTCAGCCCTCTCTGGGGCCAACGTCCTGACTTTC.

V usage is TRBV19 and J usage is TRBJ2-1; unclear D gene. Trimming cost V 4 bases and J 7 bases, with 11 bases left between them. Germline values: CDR1 LNHDA, CDR2 SQIVND (reference sequence). CDR3 length: 13 residues. The CDR3 sequence: CASSSRDGNEQFF. Written as DNA, the CDR3 is TGTGCCAGTAGTAGCCGAGATGGTAATGAGCAGTTCTTC.

The genes are TRBV7-9 and TRBJ1-6; D is unresolved. Germline V gene sequence: CDR1 SEHNR, CDR2 FQNEAQ (reference sequence). This CDR3 is built from 14 residues. Trimming removed 5 bases at V and 7 bases at J, with 12 bases between. The CDR3 here is CASSEYSGNSPLHF. CDR3 in DNA: TGTGCCAGCAGCGAGTATTCCGGGAATTCACCCCTCCACTTT. Full variable domain (remainder filled in from reference TRBV7-9 and TRBJ1-6): DTGVSQNPRHKITKRGQNVTFRCDPISEHNRLYWYRQTLGQGPEFLTYFQNEAQLEKSRLLSDRFSAERPKGSFSTLEIQRTEQGDSAMYLCASSEYSGNSPLHFGNGTRLTVT.

This chain connects TRBV18 to TRBJ1-2; D not resolved. Germline V CDR1 and CDR2: KGHSH, LQKENI. The CDR3 loop spans 14 amino acids. V was pared by 3 bases and J by 0 bases, with 8 bases between. In nucleotides, the CDR3 is TGTGCCAGCTCACCGGCCGTGGCTAACTATGGCTACACCTTC. Translated, it gives CASSPAVANYGYTF. Looking up the rest from reference TRBV18 and TRBJ1-2 gives the full variable domain: NAGVMQNPRHLVRRRGQEARLRCSPMKGHSHVYWYRQLPEEGLKFMVYLQKENIIDESGMPKERFSAEFPKEGPSILRIQQVVRGDSAAYFCASSPAVANYGYTFGSGTRLTVV.

This rearrangement joins TRBV7-9 to TRBJ2-2; D perhaps matches TRBD1 (6 bases). Germline CDR1 reads SEHNR; CDR2 reads FQNEAQ (reference sequence). This CDR3 is 15 amino acids long. Trimming shortened V by 5 bases and J by 7 bases, and 17 bases separated the two germline ends. The CDR3 DNA sequence: TGTGCCAGCAGCCCGAGCCAGGGGAGAAACGGGGAGCTGTTTTTT. Amino acid sequence: CASSPSQGRNGELFF.

This chain links TRBV11-2 with TRBJ2-7; the D gene is possibly TRBD1 (5 bases). Germline CDR1 reads SGHAT; CDR2 reads FQNNGV. The CDR3 has 14 amino acids. Deletions cut 0 bases from V and 6 bases from J, with 12 bases between. This chain's CDR3 is CASSLDGASSEQYF. DNA of the CDR3: TGTGCCAGCAGCTTAGATGGGGCGTCTTCCGAGCAGTACTTC.

The chain couples TRBV28 to TRBJ2-3; D gene ambiguous. The V gene's germline CDR1 is MDHEN and CDR2 SYDVKM. This CDR3 is 14 amino acids long. V lost 2 bases and J 10 bases, leaving 16 bases between the germline ends. CDR3 coding DNA: TGTGCCAGCAGTTTACGGTCCCATTCCCACTCGCAGTATTTT. It codes for CASSLRSHSHSQYF. The full variable domain, its missing parts supplied by reference TRBV28 and TRBJ2-3, is DVKVTQSSRYLVKRTGEKVFLECVQDMDHENMFWYRQDPGLGLRLIYFSYDVKMKEKGDIPEGYSVSREKKERFSLILESASTNQTSMYLCASSLRSHSHSQYFGPGTRLTVL.

This clone was picked up one time. This rearrangement joins TRBV28 to TRBJ2-7; 9 bases are shared with TRBD1. The CDR3 covers 14 residues. Trimming took 6 bases from V and 0 from J; bases not matched to a gene: 3. Germline assignment: CDR1 MDHEN and CDR2 SYDVKM. The CDR3 nucleotides are TGTGCCAGCAGCCGGGACAGGGTCTCCTACGAGCAGTACTTC. Its protein is CASSRDRVSYEQYF.

This clone was found a few times. The chain combines TRBV7-2 with TRBJ2-7; the match to TRBD1 covers 9 bases. The length of the CDR3 is 15 residues. Losses at the gene ends were 3 bases for V and 4 bases for J; bases not matched to a gene: 7. Germline V gene data show CDR1 as SGHTA and CDR2 as FQGNSA. The CDR3 loop reads CASSFWTGATYEQYF. The CDR3 region has the DNA TGTGCCAGCAGCTTCTGGACAGGGGCGACGTACGAGCAGTACTTC.